This TCR beta chain was recovered during a study of blood T cells in healthy people across ages. Background on the study: Using template switching, researchers captured about one barcoded beta molecule for each two T cells.

PCR was performed a second time for about 7 to 12 cycles using a sample-barcoded 5' primer and a J-beta primer mix. From the 5' RACE reads, TCRdb called clonotypes with MiXCR, one entry per CDR3 protein. The top ten hold under 8% of the sample, which has about 1.5 million distinct CDR3 sequences, 42% seen once. Germline CDR1 and CDR2: MNHEY and SMNVEV (reference sequence). V dropped 5 bases and J dropped 1 base, with 16 bases sitting between them. This CDR3 comprises 16 residues. The chain joins TRBV27 to TRBJ2-3; D might be TRBD2 (6 bases). The receptor comes from a woman between 18 and 30 years old in good health. What was sequenced was blood. CDR3 DNA: TGTGCCAGCAGTCACGCCCAGGCTAGCGGCACAGATACGCAGTATTTT. Protein: CASSHAQASGTDTQYF.